The 12 T cell receptor beta chains below come from one sample, sequenced in a study of T cell responses to AZD1222 COVID-19 vaccine. The assay was immunoSEQ multiplex PCR, and TCRdb's table has in-frame clones only and misses some. This table has 90,000 to 110,000 clones, about 90% appearing once. The starting material was peripheral blood, obtained on day 0 of AZD1222 vaccination. The origin of the receptors is an adult in good health.

This clone was seen once. The chain employs TRBV6-2 or TRBV6-3 and TRBJ2-2; 8 bases are shared with TRBD1. Germline V CDR1 and CDR2: MNHEY, SVGEGT. Trimming cost V 1 base and J 6 bases; bases outside gene matches: 7. This CDR3 has 16 amino acids. CDR3: CASSYFGTGFPGELFF. In DNA, the CDR3 is TGTGCCAGCAGTTACTTCGGGACAGGCTTTCCCGGGGAGCTGTTTTTT.

The chain uses TRBV7-9 and TRBJ2-7; D uncertain. Germline CDR1 reads SEHNR; CDR2 reads FQNEAQ (reference sequence). The ends were cut back, 3 bases at V and 0 bases at J, with 0 bases in the middle. The CDR3 length is 11 residues. CDR3 DNA: TGTGCCAGCAGCTTCTCCTACGAGCAGTACTTC. It encodes CASSFSYEQYF.

This clone has a single count. The genes are TRBV7-9 and TRBJ2-7; TRBD1 matches 7 bases. CDR1 is SEHNR, CDR2 FQNEAQ, per germline (reference sequence). This CDR3 has 14 amino acids. V lost 5 bases, J lost 4 bases, and 8 bases stayed unmatched. In DNA, the CDR3 is TGTGCCAGCAGCCCAAGGACAGGCAGATACGAGCAGTACTTC. It yields the protein CASSPRTGRYEQYF.

V and J are TRBV2 and TRBJ1-1; a possible D gene is TRBD1 (5 bases). The germline V and J ends were trimmed by 10 bases and 0 bases, with 15 bases remaining between them. Germline-derived CDR1 and CDR2 are SNHLY and FYNNEI. The CDR3 consists of 14 residues. Written as DNA, the CDR3 is TGTGCCACCTCGGGGCTTTACATGAACACTGAAGCTTTCTTT. It is translated as CATSGLYMNTEAFF.

A single count supports this clone. The J gene is TRBJ2-3, the V gene TRBV3-1 (or the pseudogene TRBV3-2), with 11 bases that match TRBD2. The CDR3 contains 17 residues. Per germline, CDR1 LGHDT and CDR2 YNNKEL (reference sequence). V was pared by 1 base and J by 4 bases, with 7 bases of the junction left unmatched. The CDR3 DNA reads as TGTGCCAGCAGCCAAGGAATAGCGGGGGGGCCTGCAGATACGCAGTATTTT. Encoded protein: CASSQGIAGGPADTQYF.

The chain carries TRBV5-4 and TRBJ2-2, with TRBD2 identical over 7 bases. There are 16 residues in the CDR3. CDR1 SGHNT and CDR2 YYREEE come from the germline V gene (reference sequence). With 0 bases clipped from V and 0 bases from J, the junction kept 2 bases outside the gene matches. CDR3 in amino acids: CASSLELATNTGELFF. The CDR3 DNA reads TGTGCCAGCAGCTTGGAACTAGCGACGAACACCGGGGAGCTGTTTTTT.

The chain recombines TRBV6-5 with TRBJ1-1; D gene ambiguous. This CDR3 spans 13 amino acids. V lost 7 bases and J lost 0, with 9 bases in between. Per the germline V gene, CDR1 is MNHEY and CDR2 is SVGAGI. CDR3: CASTQTMNTEAFF. CDR3 bases: TGTGCCAGCACCCAAACAATGAACACTGAAGCTTTCTTT.

A single count supports this clone. The chain couples TRBV5-8 to TRBJ2-5; 9 bases map to TRBD2. The CDR3 has 14 amino acids. Trimming removed 5 bases from V and 4 bases from J; junction bases left unmatched: 6. Germline lookup yields CDR1 SGHTS and CDR2 YDEGEE. The CDR3, as DNA: TGTGCCAGCAGACACTTAGCGGGGGTAGAGACCCAGTACTTC. The encoded protein is CASRHLAGVETQYF. Looking up the rest from reference TRBV5-8 and TRBJ2-5 gives the full variable domain: EAGVTQSPTHLIKTRGQQATLRCSPISGHTSVYWYQQALGLGLQFLLWYDEGEERNRGNFPPRFSGRQFPNYSSELNVNALELEDSALYLCASRHLAGVETQYFGPGTRLLVL.

The genes are TRBV6-5 and TRBJ1-4; no reliable D call. Germline V gives CDR1 MNHEY, CDR2 SVGAGI. The ends were cut back, 5 bases at V and 4 bases at J, with 11 bases in the middle. There are 14 residues in the CDR3. The CDR3 sequence: CASSPRLGNEKLFF. The CDR3, as DNA: TGTGCCAGCAGTCCCCGGTTAGGTAATGAAAAACTGTTTTTT.

CDR3 residues: CASSGQGMNTEAFF. CDR3 coding DNA: TGTGCCAGCAGCGGACAGGGGATGAACACTGAAGCTTTCTTT. The chain combines TRBV2 with TRBJ1-1; 9 bases are shared with TRBD1. The trim removed 6 bases at V and 0 bases at J, leaving 2 bases unmatched. This CDR3 has 14 amino acids. Germline CDR1 reads SNHLY; CDR2 reads FYNNEI.

This sequence joins TRBV12-5 and TRBJ1-5; TRBD1 matches 8 bases. CDR3 size: 17 residues. The ends lost 1 base at V and 2 bases at J; junction bases unmatched: 7. CDR1 is LGHNT and CDR2 is FRNRAP in the germline V gene. The CDR3 sequence is CASGLGLTGDGNQPQHF. The CDR3 DNA sequence: TGTGCTAGTGGTTTGGGACTGACAGGGGATGGCAATCAGCCCCAGCATTTT.

This clone was seen a single time. The chain is built from TRBV28 and TRBJ2-1; TRBD2 agrees at 13 bases. V trimming: 6 bases; J trimming: 8 bases; junction bases outside the gene matches: 1. Germline loops: CDR1 MDHEN, CDR2 SYDVKM. This CDR3 is 13 amino acids long. The CDR3 is CASRTSGRYEQFF. In DNA, the CDR3 is TGTGCCAGCAGGACTAGCGGGAGGTATGAGCAGTTCTTC.